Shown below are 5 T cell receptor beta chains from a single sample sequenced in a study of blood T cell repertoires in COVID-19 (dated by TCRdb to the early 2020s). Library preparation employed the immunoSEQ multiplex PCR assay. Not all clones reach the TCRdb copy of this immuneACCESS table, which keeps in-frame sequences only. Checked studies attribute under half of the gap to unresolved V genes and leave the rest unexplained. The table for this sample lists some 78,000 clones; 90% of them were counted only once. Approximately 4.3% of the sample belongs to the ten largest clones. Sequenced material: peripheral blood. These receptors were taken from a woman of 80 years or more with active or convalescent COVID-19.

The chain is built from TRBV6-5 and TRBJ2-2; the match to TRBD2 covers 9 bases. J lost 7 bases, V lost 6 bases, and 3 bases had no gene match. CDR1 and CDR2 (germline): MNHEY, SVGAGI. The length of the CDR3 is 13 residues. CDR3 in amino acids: CASSLAGDGELFF. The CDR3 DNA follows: TGTGCCAGCAGCTTAGCGGGAGACGGGGAGCTGTTTTTT.

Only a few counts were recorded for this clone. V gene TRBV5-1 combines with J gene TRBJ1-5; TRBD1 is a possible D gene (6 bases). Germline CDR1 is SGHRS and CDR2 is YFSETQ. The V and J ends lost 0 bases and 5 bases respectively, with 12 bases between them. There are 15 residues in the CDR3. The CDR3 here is CASSLATGYDQPQHF. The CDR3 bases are TGCGCCAGCAGCTTGGCCACAGGGTATGATCAGCCCCAGCATTTT.

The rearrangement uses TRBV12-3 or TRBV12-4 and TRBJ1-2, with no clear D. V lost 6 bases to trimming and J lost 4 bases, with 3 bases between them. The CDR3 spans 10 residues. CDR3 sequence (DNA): TGTGCCAGCAGCTTCTATGGCTACACCTTC. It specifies CASSFYGYTF.

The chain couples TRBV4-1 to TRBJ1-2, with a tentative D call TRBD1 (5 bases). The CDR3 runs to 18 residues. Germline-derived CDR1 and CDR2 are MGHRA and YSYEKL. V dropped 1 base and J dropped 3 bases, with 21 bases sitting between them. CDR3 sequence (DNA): TGCGCCAGCAGCCAAGGGGACCTTGACTTTGGGGGGTACTATGGCTACACCTTC. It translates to CASSQGDLDFGGYYGYTF.

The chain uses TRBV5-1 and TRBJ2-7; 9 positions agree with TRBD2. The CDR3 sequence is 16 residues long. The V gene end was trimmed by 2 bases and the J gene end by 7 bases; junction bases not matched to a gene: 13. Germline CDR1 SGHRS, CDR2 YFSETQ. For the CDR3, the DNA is TGCGCCAGCAGCTTATCTCTAGCGGGATATCGGGGGGAGCAGTACTTC. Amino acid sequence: CASSLSLAGYRGEQYF.